Below are 21 T cell receptor beta chains sequenced from a single sample in a study of blood T cell repertoires in COVID-19. The method was immunoSEQ multiplex PCR; TCRdb's version includes in-frame clones alone and lacks a portion of them. The sample lists around 270,000 clones, around 89% occurring once. Sequenced: peripheral blood. Source of these receptors: a man in his forties or fifties with acute or convalescent COVID-19.

This chain connects TRBV28 to TRBJ2-7; weak D call: TRBD2 (6 bases). The CDR3 runs 14 residues. Germline lookup yields CDR1 MDHEN and CDR2 SYDVKM. V lost 7 bases and J 2 bases, leaving 15 bases between the germline ends. CDR3 amino acids: CASKETRRPYEQYF. CDR3 DNA: TGTGCCAGCAAGGAGACTAGGAGACCCTACGAGCAGTACTTC.

The rearrangement uses TRBV5-4 and TRBJ2-1; maybe TRBD1 (6 bases). The V and J ends lost 3 bases and 5 bases respectively, with 9 bases between them. CDR3 length: 13 residues. Germline loops: CDR1 SGHNT, CDR2 YYREEE (reference sequence). In nucleotides, the CDR3 is TGTGCCAGCAGCTCCGACAGGCACAATGAGCAGTTCTTC. Protein product: CASSSDRHNEQFF.

There are a few counts of this clone. J is TRBJ1-3 and V is TRBV19; TRBD1 matches 7 bases. Germline CDR1 LNHDA, CDR2 SQIVND (reference sequence). The CDR3 has 16 residues. J was trimmed by 3 bases and V by 5 bases; bases with no gene match: 10. CDR3 coding DNA: TGTGCCAGTAGTCTCGCGGACAGGCCGAGTGGAAACACCATATATTTT. Protein sequence: CASSLADRPSGNTIYF.

V usage is TRBV2 and J usage is TRBJ1-1, with D perhaps matching TRBD1 (5 bases). Germline assignment: CDR1 SNHLY and CDR2 FYNNEI. The CDR3 covers 13 residues. With 3 bases removed from V and 7 bases from J, the gap between germline ends came to 12 bases. In DNA form, the CDR3 reads TGTGCCAGCAGTGAGGGGCCGAGACATGAAGCTTTCTTT. It encodes CASSEGPRHEAFF.

The chain combines TRBV11-2 with TRBJ2-7, with D tentatively TRBD1 (7 bases). This CDR3 has 15 amino acids. The V and J ends lost 5 bases and 3 bases respectively, with 17 bases between them. Germline assignment: CDR1 SGHAT and CDR2 FQNNGV. CDR3 in amino acids: CASSPEGGQYYEQYF. DNA of the CDR3: TGTGCCAGCAGCCCTGAGGGGGGACAGTACTACGAGCAGTACTTC.

The rearrangement uses TRBV5-8 and TRBJ2-1, with a weak D call TRBD2 (6 bases). The CDR3 covers 12 residues. The germline V and J ends were trimmed by 7 bases and 6 bases, with 11 bases remaining between them. Germline V gene data show CDR1 as SGHTS and CDR2 as YDEGEE. CDR3 nucleotides: TGTGCCAGCCCGGGACTCGGCAATGAGCAGTTCTTC. Translation gives CASPGLGNEQFF.

This clone was seen a handful of times. J is TRBJ2-2 and V is TRBV6-5; D is possibly TRBD1 (5 bases). Germline-derived CDR1 and CDR2 are MNHEY and SVGAGI. The ends were cut back, 7 bases at V and 1 base at J, with 13 bases in the middle. CDR3 length: 15 amino acids. This chain's CDR3 is CASKGASLNTGELFF. The CDR3 DNA reads TGTGCCAGCAAAGGGGCAAGCCTGAACACCGGGGAGCTGTTTTTT.

The gene calls are TRBV7-9 and TRBJ2-6; D uncertain. The V gene's germline CDR1 is SEHNR and CDR2 FQNEAQ (reference sequence). The CDR3 length is 19 residues. Deletions cut 2 bases from V and 0 bases from J, with 17 bases between. The CDR3 protein is CASSLSYSLLSSGANVLTF. The CDR3 region has the DNA TGTGCCAGCAGCTTAAGTTACAGCCTTCTTAGCTCTGGGGCCAACGTCCTGACTTTC.

This clone was found once. The rearrangement uses TRBV10-3 and TRBJ1-3; the D gene is possibly TRBD1 (5 bases). The CDR3 has 15 residues. Trimming shortened V by 3 bases and J by 2 bases, and 11 bases separated the two germline ends. The V gene's germline CDR1 is ENHRY and CDR2 SYGVKD. CDR3 in amino acids: CAISEPMTAGNTIYF. The CDR3, as DNA: TGTGCCATCAGTGAACCGATGACAGCTGGAAACACCATATATTTT.

The gene calls are TRBV11-2 and TRBJ1-2; 9 bases are a match to TRBD1. Losses at the gene ends were 1 base for V and 6 bases for J; bases not matched to a gene: 12. The CDR3 extends over 17 amino acids. Germline values: CDR1 SGHAT, CDR2 FQNNGV. The CDR3 nucleotides are TGTGCCAGCAGCTTAGTAGGGGGGGACAGGGAATCGGATGGCTACACCTTC. Translating it yields CASSLVGGDRESDGYTF.

The chain carries TRBV5-4 and TRBJ1-1; weak D call: TRBD1 (5 bases). V was trimmed by 4 bases and J by 4 bases, leaving 23 bases between them. There are 17 residues in the CDR3. Germline V CDR1 and CDR2: SGHNT, YYREEE (reference sequence). CDR3 protein: CASSLGARGGAGTEAFF. The CDR3 region has the DNA TGTGCCAGCAGCCTCGGGGCCCGGGGGGGTGCGGGCACTGAAGCTTTCTTT.

There are a few counts of this clone. The conserved phenylalanine or tryptophan normally closing the CDR3 is absent here, so this likely arose from a read error. The DNA is omitted, as the CDR3 cannot be located on it reliably, and the CDR3 follows TCRdb's listing. V usage is TRBV12-3 or TRBV12-4 and J usage is TRBJ1-2. The CDR3 has 12 amino acids, counting both end residues. CDR3 sequence reads: CASSSFGRGETL.

The genes are TRBV6-6 and TRBJ2-1; tentative D call: TRBD2 (6 bases). V was pared by 10 bases and J by 9 bases, with 19 bases between. Germline values: CDR1 MNHNY, CDR2 SVGAGI (reference sequence). This CDR3 comprises 13 residues. The CDR3 reads CATMREGRGEQFF. CDR3 in DNA: TGTGCCACTATGAGGGAAGGGCGGGGTGAGCAGTTCTTC.

This clone was picked up one time. V usage is TRBV9 and J usage is TRBJ2-7; D gene unclear. Germline V gene lookup returns CDR1 SGDLS and CDR2 YYNGEE. V was pared by 0 bases and J by 4 bases, with 5 bases between. The CDR3 totals 12 residues. The DNA for the CDR3 is TGTGCCAGCAGCGTAGCCCCTTACGAGCAGTACTTC. Amino acid sequence: CASSVAPYEQYF.

V and J are TRBV13 and TRBJ2-1; 7 nucleotides agree with TRBD2. The V segment lost 0 bases and the J segment 6 bases; nucleotides outside the gene matches: 8. The CDR3 spans 16 residues. Germline CDR1 is PRHDT and CDR2 is FYEKMQ (reference sequence). The CDR3, as DNA: TGTGCCAGCAGCTTAGGAGGGCAGGGAGGGTTCAATGAGCAGTTCTTC. Its protein product is CASSLGGQGGFNEQFF.

This chain joins TRBV18 and TRBJ1-1; 10 nucleotides align to TRBD1. Germline V gene data show CDR1 as KGHSH and CDR2 as LQKENI. Unmatched junction bases numbered 8, after V lost 3 bases and J lost 1 base. This CDR3 is built from 17 residues. CDR3 DNA sequence: TGTGCCAGCTCACCTAGGACAGGGGGGAGATGGAACACTGAAGCTTTCTTT. Translating gives CASSPRTGGRWNTEAFF. The full variable domain, with the rest looked up from reference TRBV18 and TRBJ1-1, is NAGVMQNPRHLVRRRGQEARLRCSPMKGHSHVYWYRQLPEEGLKFMVYLQKENIIDESGMPKERFSAEFPKEGPSILRIQQVVRGDSAAYFCASSPRTGGRWNTEAFFGQGTRLTVV.

V and J are TRBV9 and TRBJ2-1, with D perhaps matching TRBD2 (5 bases). The V and J ends lost 1 base and 12 bases respectively, with 14 bases between them. The CDR3 loop spans 13 amino acids. Germline V CDR1 and CDR2: SGDLS, YYNGEE. CDR3 DNA sequence: TGTGCCAGCAGCGTACTGGGATCGGGGAGGCAGTTCTTC. This translates into CASSVLGSGRQFF.

The V call is TRBV7-3, the J call TRBJ1-1, with D hard to call. Germline CDR1 is SGHTA and CDR2 is FQGTGA. The CDR3 extends over 13 amino acids. V lost 2 bases and J 3 bases, leaving 7 bases between the germline ends. The CDR3 coding sequence is TGTGCCAGCAGCTTATCGGGGTACACTGAAGCTTTCTTT. Protein: CASSLSGYTEAFF.

The rearrangement links TRBV12-5 to TRBJ2-1; D might be TRBD1 (5 bases). The CDR3 length is 13 residues. Germline V CDR1 and CDR2: LGHNT, FRNRAP. V gave up 1 base and J gave up 4 bases, with 5 bases separating them. Here the CDR3 reads CASGLGQYNEQFF. The CDR3 coding sequence is TGTGCTAGTGGTTTGGGACAGTACAATGAGCAGTTCTTC.

This chain connects TRBV4-2 to TRBJ1-1, with D tentatively TRBD1 (5 bases). With 3 bases removed from V and 8 bases from J, the gap between germline ends came to 16 bases. The CDR3 has 14 residues. Germline V lookup: CDR1 LGHNA, CDR2 YNFKEQ. The CDR3 reads CASSQPSWQGEAFF. DNA for the CDR3: TGTGCCAGCAGCCAGCCGTCCTGGCAGGGCGAAGCTTTCTTT.

The chain employs TRBV7-9 and TRBJ1-5; TRBD1 matches at 10 bases. This CDR3 contains 13 residues. Germline V CDR1 and CDR2: SEHNR, FQNEAQ (reference sequence). The V and J ends lost 5 bases and 9 bases, in that order; junction bases with no gene match: 4. CDR3 loop: CASSLRQGAPQHF. The CDR3 DNA reads as TGTGCCAGCAGCCTCCGACAGGGGGCGCCCCAGCATTTT.